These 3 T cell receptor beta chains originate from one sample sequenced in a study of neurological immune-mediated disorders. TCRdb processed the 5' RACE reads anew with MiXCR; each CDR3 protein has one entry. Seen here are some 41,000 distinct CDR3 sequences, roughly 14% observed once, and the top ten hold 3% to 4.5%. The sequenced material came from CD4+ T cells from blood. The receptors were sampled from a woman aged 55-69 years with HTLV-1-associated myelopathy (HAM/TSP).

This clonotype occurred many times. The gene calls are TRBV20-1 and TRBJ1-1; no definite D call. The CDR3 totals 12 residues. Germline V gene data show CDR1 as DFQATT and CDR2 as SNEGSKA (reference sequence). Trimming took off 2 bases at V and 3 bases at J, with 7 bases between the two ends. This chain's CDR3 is CSARSDYTEAFF. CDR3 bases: TGCAGTGCTAGAAGCGATTACACTGAAGCTTTCTTT.

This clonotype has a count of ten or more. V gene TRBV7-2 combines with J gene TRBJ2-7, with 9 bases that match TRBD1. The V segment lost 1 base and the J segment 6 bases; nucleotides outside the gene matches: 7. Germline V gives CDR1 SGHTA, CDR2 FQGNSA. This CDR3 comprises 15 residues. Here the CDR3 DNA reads TGTGCCAGCAGCTTAGTTGGGACAGGGATTGTCGAGCAGTACTTC. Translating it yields CASSLVGTGIVEQYF.

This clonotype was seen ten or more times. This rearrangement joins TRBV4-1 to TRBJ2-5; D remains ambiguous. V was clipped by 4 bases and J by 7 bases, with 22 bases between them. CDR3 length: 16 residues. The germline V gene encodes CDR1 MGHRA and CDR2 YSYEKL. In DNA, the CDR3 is TGCGCCAGCAGCCTTACCCACGAAGGAGCCGGTGGGACCCAGTACTTC. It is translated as CASSLTHEGAGGTQYF.